This TCR beta chain was profiled in a study of Graves' ophthalmopathy and Graves' hyperthyroidism. Across the whole study: Stable hyperthyroid donors showed no ophthalmopathy during 18 months follow-up.

With regard to this clonotype: Antigen: not known.

As diagnostic evidence, clinical symptoms, serum thyroxine, TRAb, thyroid ultrasound and orbital computed tomography were relied upon. The germline gives CDR1 SQVTM, CDR2 ANQGSEA. With 4 bases removed from V and 1 base from J, the gap between germline ends came to 7 bases. This CDR3 comprises 12 residues. Study-wide results and caveats: Most thyroid clonotypes with frequency above 0.001 were detected in blood too.

TCR beta CDR3 regions were amplified from RNA transcripts. Following a first-round RT-PCR that used HTBI primers, a second-round multiplex PCR was carried out. TCRdb reprocessed the multiplex PCR reads via MiXCR and lists one record per CDR3 protein. The sample consists of around 1.1 million distinct CDR3 sequences, 36% of them appearing once. This chain joins TRBV29-1 and TRBJ1-1, with unresolved D. The receptor's source is an adult man with Graves' hyperthyroidism. The specimen sequenced was peripheral blood or thyroid tissue (not recorded which). The CDR3 DNA reads as TGCAGCGTTGGGCATGGGAACACTGAAGCTTTCTTT. It specifies CSVGHGNTEAFF.